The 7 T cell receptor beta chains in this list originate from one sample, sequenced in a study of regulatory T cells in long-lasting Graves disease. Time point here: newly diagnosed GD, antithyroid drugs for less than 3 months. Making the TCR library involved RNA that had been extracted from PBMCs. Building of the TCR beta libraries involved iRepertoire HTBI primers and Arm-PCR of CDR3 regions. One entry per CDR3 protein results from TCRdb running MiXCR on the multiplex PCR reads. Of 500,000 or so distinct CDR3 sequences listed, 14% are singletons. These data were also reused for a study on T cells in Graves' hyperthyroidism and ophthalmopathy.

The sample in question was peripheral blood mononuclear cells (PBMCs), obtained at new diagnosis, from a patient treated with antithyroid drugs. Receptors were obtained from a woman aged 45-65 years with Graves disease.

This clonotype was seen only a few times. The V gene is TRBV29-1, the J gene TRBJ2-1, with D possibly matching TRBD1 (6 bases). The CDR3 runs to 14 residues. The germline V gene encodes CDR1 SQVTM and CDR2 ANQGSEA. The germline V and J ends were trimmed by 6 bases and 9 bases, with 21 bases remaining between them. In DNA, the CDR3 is TGCAGCGTCAAAGAGACAGGCTATTTGGGTGAGCAGTTCTTC. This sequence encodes CSVKETGYLGEQFF.

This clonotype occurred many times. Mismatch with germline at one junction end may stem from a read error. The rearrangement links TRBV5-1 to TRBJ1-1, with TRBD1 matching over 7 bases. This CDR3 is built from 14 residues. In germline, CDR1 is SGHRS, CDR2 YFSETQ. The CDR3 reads CASSLQGMNTEAFF. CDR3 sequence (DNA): TGTGCCAGCAGCTTACAGGGGATGAACACTGAAGCTTTCTTT.

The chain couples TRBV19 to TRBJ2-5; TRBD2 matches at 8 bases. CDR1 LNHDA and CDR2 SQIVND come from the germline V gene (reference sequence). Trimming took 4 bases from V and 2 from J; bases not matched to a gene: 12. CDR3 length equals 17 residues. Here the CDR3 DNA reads TGTGCCAGTAGTAGGGAAGGAACTAGCGGTTTACAAGAGACCCAGTACTTC. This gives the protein CASSREGTSGLQETQYF.

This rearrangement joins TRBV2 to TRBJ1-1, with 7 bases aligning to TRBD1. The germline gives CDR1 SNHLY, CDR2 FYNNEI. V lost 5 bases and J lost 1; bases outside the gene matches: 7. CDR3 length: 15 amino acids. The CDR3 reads CASSSDRAGNTEAFF. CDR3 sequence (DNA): TGTGCCAGCAGTTCCGACAGGGCGGGGAACACTGAAGCTTTCTTT.

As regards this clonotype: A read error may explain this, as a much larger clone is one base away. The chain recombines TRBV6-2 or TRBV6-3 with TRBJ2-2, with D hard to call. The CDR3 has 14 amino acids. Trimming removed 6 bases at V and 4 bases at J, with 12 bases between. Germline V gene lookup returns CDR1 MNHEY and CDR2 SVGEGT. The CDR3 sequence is CASRYGLGTGELFF. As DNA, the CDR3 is TGTGCCAGCAGATACGGCCTAGGCACCGGGGAGCTGTTTTTT.

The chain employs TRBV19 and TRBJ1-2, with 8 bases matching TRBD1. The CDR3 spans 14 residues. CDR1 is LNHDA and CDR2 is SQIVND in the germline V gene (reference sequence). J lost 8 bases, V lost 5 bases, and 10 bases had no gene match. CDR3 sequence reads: CASSPGQAGSGYTF. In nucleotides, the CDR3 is TGTGCCAGTAGTCCGGGACAGGCTGGGTCCGGCTACACCTTC.

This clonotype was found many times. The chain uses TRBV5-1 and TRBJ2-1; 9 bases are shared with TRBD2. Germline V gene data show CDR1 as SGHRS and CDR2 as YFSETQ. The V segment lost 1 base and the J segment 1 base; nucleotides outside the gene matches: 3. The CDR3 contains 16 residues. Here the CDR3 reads CASSLLAGPSYNEQFF. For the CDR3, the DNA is TGCGCCAGCAGCTTGCTAGCGGGACCGTCCTACAATGAGCAGTTCTTC.